This T cell receptor (beta chain) was recovered during a study of T-cell memory formation after mild COVID-19. Study-wide background: Clusters of TCRs were largely donor specific. Study results and limitations: Among CD4+ contracting clones, most were CM and EM, and CD8+ ones EMRA.

TCRdb reanalysed the 5' RACE reads using MiXCR and keeps one entry per CDR3 protein. The sample records 250,000 to 400,000 distinct CDR3 sequences, more than 13% being singletons. Germline CDR1 and CDR2: MNHEY and SVGEGT. V was clipped by 6 bases and J by 0 bases, with 12 bases between them. The CDR3 totals 15 residues. As to this clonotype: Its antigen is as yet unknown.

The clonotype was recovered from a man in his late teens or twenties who had mild COVID-19 (a few samples of this study predate the infection). Cell type and time point are not known. The chain carries TRBV6-2 or TRBV6-3 and TRBJ1-5; no reliable D call. The specimen was PBMCs or a T cell subset sorted from them (not recorded which). The CDR3 nucleotides read TGTGCCAGCAGGTTTAGCGGATATAGCAATCAGCCCCAGCATTTT. Translating it yields CASRFSGYSNQPQHF.